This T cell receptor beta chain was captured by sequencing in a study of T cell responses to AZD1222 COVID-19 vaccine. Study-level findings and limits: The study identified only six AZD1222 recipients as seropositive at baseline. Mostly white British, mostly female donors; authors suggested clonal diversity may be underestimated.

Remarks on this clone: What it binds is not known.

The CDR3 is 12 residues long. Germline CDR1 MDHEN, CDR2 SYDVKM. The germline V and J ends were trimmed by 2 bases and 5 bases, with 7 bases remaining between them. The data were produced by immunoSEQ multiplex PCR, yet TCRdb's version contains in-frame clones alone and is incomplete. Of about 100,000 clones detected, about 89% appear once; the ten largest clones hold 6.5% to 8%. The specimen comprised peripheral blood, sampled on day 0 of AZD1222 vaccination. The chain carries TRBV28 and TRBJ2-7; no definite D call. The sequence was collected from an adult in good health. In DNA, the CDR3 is TGTGCCAGCAGTTTAAATAGGGACGAGCAGTACTTC. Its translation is CASSLNRDEQYF.